The 17 T cell receptor beta chains below come from one sample, sequenced in a study of shared clonotypes between healthy human individuals. The table came from immunoSEQ multiplex PCR; TCRdb's copy has only in-frame clones and leaves some out. The sample has 300,000 to 400,000 clones, 74% seen once. Sequenced sample: memory CD4+ T cells sorted from blood. Described subset: CD45RA-negative fraction. These receptor sequences come from a man under 40 in good health.

This chain links TRBV5-1 with TRBJ2-5; D may be TRBD1 (5 bases). Looked up from germline, CDR1 is SGHRS and CDR2 is YFSETQ. Trimming stripped 2 bases from V and 5 bases from J, with 19 bases between. This CDR3 region has 16 residues. CDR3 DNA sequence: TGCGCCAGCAGCTTAACGGCAGGGAAAGGCTGGGAGACCCAGTACTTC. Its translation: CASSLTAGKGWETQYF.

This sequence joins TRBV2 and TRBJ2-7; TRBD1 matches at 10 bases. The trim removed 5 bases at V and 0 bases at J, leaving 7 bases unmatched. The CDR3 runs 16 residues. From germline, CDR1 is SNHLY and CDR2 FYNNEI. The chain's CDR3 is CASSTPGTGASYEQYF. For the CDR3, the DNA is TGTGCCAGCAGTACTCCCGGGACAGGGGCCTCCTACGAGCAGTACTTC.

This clone was observed once. The chain links TRBV2 to TRBJ2-3; D not resolved. Germline V lookup: CDR1 SNHLY, CDR2 FYNNEI. V was trimmed by 5 bases and J by 3 bases, leaving 9 bases between them. CDR3 size: 13 residues. The CDR3, as DNA: TGTGCCAGCAGTATCTTCGTAACAGATACGCAGTATTTT. Translated: CASSIFVTDTQYF.

This chain links TRBV4-1 with TRBJ2-5, with D perhaps matching TRBD1 (6 bases). The CDR3 length is 16 residues. Germline V gene data show CDR1 as MGHRA and CDR2 as YSYEKL. V was cut by 0 bases and J by 5 bases, with 16 bases left in between. CDR3 sequence: CASSQDLSEGEETQYF. CDR3 sequence (DNA): TGCGCCAGCAGCCAAGATCTAAGCGAGGGGGAGGAGACCCAGTACTTC.

With respect to this clone: With a far larger clone one base away, a read error is the likely cause. This sequence joins TRBV5-8 and TRBJ2-7, with 9 bases lining up with TRBD2. The length of the CDR3 is 14 residues. The germline V gene encodes CDR1 SGHTS and CDR2 YDEGEE. J gave up 0 bases and V 5 bases, and 3 bases lay outside the gene matches. This chain's CDR3 is CASRGSGSSYEQYF. The CDR3 nucleotides read TGTGCCAGCAGGGGTAGCGGGAGCTCCTACGAGCAGTACTTC.

J is TRBJ1-5 and V is TRBV12-2. TRBV12-2 is marked as a pseudogene. This CDR3 spans 14 amino acids. CDR3 sequence reads: CASRLVGGNQPQHF. For the CDR3, the DNA is TGTGCAAGTCGCTTAGTCGGGGGCAATCAGCCCCAGCATTTT.

This chain uses TRBV15 with TRBJ2-1; the match to TRBD2 covers 7 bases. With 0 bases clipped from V and 2 bases from J, the junction kept 13 bases outside the gene matches. The CDR3 has 19 amino acids. The germline V gene has CDR1 LNHNV and CDR2 YYDKDF (reference sequence). The CDR3 protein is CATSRDPLLTSAPYNEQFF. CDR3 DNA: TGTGCCACCAGCAGAGATCCCTTATTAACTAGCGCGCCCTACAATGAGCAGTTCTTC. The variable domain in full, completed from reference TRBV15 and TRBJ2-1, reads DAMVIQNPRYQVTQFGKPVTLSCSQTLNHNVMYWYQQKSSQAPKLLFHYYDKDFNNEADTPDNFQSRRPNTSFCFLDIRSPGLGDTAMYLCATSRDPLLTSAPYNEQFFGPGTRLTVL.

In its sample, this clone was seen a few times. J is TRBJ2-3 and V is TRBV4-1; 9 bases line up with TRBD2. V was clipped by 4 bases and J by 8 bases; unmatched bases: 13. Germline V lookup: CDR1 MGHRA, CDR2 YSYEKL. The CDR3 has 16 amino acids. CDR3 loop: CASSPPIAGDFITQYF. The CDR3 DNA reads as TGCGCCAGCAGCCCTCCTATAGCGGGGGACTTTATTACGCAGTATTTT.

CDR3 sequence reads: CASSQGRTSGQETQYF. The CDR3 DNA sequence: TGTGCCAGCAGCCAGGGACGGACTAGCGGGCAAGAGACCCAGTACTTC. The V call is TRBV14, the J call TRBJ2-5, with TRBD2 matching over 11 bases. Germline CDR1 reads SGHDN; CDR2 reads FVKESK. V shed 3 bases and J 2 bases; nucleotides not matched to a gene: 5. The CDR3 runs to 16 residues.

Turning to this clone: This same CDR3 is encoded by further DNA sequences in the sample. This chain links TRBV2 with TRBJ1-3; D ambiguous. CDR3 length: 12 amino acids. From germline, CDR1 is SNHLY and CDR2 FYNNEI. With 3 bases removed from V and 5 bases from J, the gap between germline ends came to 5 bases. In DNA form, the CDR3 reads TGTGCCAGCAGTGAGGGAAGAAACACCATATATTTT. It codes for CASSEGRNTIYF.

The genes are TRBV5-1 and TRBJ1-2, with a possible D match to TRBD1 (5 bases). Germline-derived CDR1 and CDR2 are SGHRS and YFSETQ. The V gene lost 4 bases and the J gene lost 4 bases, with 17 bases spanning the gap. The CDR3 has 15 amino acids. The CDR3 DNA sequence: TGCGCCAGCAGCCCCCTCGGGGGGGGAAGCTATGGCTACACCTTC. The encoded protein is CASSPLGGGSYGYTF.

This chain joins TRBV27 and TRBJ2-6; no definite D call. The V and J ends lost 0 bases and 2 bases respectively, with 11 bases between them. The germline CDR1 and CDR2 sequences are MNHEY and SMNVEV (reference sequence). The CDR3 totals 17 residues. For the CDR3, the DNA is TGTGCCAGCAGTTTATCGCCCAGGCCCACTGGGGCCAACGTCCTGACTTTC. Protein product: CASSLSPRPTGANVLTF.

This clone came up a few times. V is TRBV20-1 and J is TRBJ2-7; 7 nucleotides agree with TRBD1. Germline assignment: CDR1 DFQATT and CDR2 SNEGSKA (reference sequence). The trim removed 7 bases at V and 5 bases at J, leaving 5 bases unmatched. This CDR3 comprises 11 residues. The CDR3 DNA sequence: TGCAGTGGGACAGGTCGGGACGAGCAGTACTTC. It yields the protein CSGTGRDEQYF.

V usage is TRBV7-9 and J usage is TRBJ2-5, with D maybe TRBD1 (5 bases). The closer fit of TRBJ2-7 to the DNA end suggests the J call may be wrong. The CDR3 is made up of 17 amino acids. CDR1 is SEHNR, CDR2 FQNEAQ, per germline (reference sequence). CDR3 coding DNA: TGTGCCAGCAGCTTATATAATAATGGACACTACTCCTACGAGCAGTACTTC. It is translated as CASSLYNNGHYSYEQYF.

The gene calls are TRBV2 and TRBJ1-2; D call uncertain. Germline V gene sequence: CDR1 SNHLY, CDR2 FYNNEI. The V end was cut by 4 bases, the J end by 4 bases, with 16 bases between. This CDR3 is built from 15 residues. CDR3 coding DNA: TGTGCCAGCAGTGGAACCCTCGAGTCGGGCTATGGCTACACCTTC. Translated: CASSGTLESGYGYTF.

The rearrangement links TRBV5-1 to TRBJ2-2; D uncertain. CDR3 size: 15 residues. Per the germline V gene, CDR1 is SGHRS and CDR2 is YFSETQ. V was cut by 6 bases and J by 0 bases, with 12 bases left in between. CDR3 nucleotides: TGCGCCAGCAACGGCGGCCTAACGAACACCGGGGAGCTGTTTTTT. Its protein is CASNGGLTNTGELFF.

The chain is built from TRBV9 and TRBJ2-1; 8 bases agree with TRBD2. V trimming: 0 bases; J trimming: 2 bases; junction bases outside the gene matches: 7. The CDR3 is made up of 17 amino acids. The germline gives CDR1 SGDLS, CDR2 YYNGEE. Here the CDR3 reads CASSVVGGAVTYNEQFF. The CDR3 DNA is TGTGCCAGCAGCGTAGTCGGGGGGGCAGTGACCTACAATGAGCAGTTCTTC.